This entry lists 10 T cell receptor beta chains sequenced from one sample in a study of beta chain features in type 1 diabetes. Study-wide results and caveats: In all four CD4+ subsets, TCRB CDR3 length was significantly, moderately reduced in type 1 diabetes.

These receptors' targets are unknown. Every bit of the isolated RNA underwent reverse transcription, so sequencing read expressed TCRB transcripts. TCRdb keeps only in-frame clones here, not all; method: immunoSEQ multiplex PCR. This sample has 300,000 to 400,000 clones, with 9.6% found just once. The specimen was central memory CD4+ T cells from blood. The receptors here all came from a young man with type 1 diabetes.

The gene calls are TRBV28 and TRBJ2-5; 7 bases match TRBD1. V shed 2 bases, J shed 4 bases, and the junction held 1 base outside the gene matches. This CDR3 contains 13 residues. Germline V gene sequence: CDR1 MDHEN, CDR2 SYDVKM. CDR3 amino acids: CASSLTGAETQYF. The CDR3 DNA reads TGTGCCAGCAGTTTAACAGGGGCAGAGACCCAGTACTTC.

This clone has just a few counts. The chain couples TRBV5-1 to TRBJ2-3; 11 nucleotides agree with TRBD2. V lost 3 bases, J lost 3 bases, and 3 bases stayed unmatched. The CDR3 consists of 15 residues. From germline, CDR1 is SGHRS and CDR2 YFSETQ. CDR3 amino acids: CASSSPSGRTDTQYF. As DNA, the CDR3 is TGCGCCAGCAGCTCCCCTAGCGGGAGGACAGATACGCAGTATTTT.

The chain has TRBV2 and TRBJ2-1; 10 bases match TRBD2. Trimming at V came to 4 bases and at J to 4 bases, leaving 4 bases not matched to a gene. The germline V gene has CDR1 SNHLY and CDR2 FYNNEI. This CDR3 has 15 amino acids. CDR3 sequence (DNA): TGTGCCAGCAGTGTAGCGGGGGGCCCTTACAATGAGCAGTTCTTC. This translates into CASSVAGGPYNEQFF.

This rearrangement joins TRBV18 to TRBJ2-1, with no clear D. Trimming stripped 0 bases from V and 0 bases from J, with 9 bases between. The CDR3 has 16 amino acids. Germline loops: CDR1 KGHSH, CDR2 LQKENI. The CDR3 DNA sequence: TGTGCCAGCTCACCACCGGCATTGGCCTCCTACAATGAGCAGTTCTTC. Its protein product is CASSPPALASYNEQFF.

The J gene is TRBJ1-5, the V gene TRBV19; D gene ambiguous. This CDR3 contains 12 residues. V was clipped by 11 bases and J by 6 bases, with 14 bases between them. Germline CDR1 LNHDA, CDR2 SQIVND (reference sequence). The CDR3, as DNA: TGTGCCGAGGGCGGGAGAGTTCAGCCCCAGCATTTT. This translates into CAEGGRVQPQHF.

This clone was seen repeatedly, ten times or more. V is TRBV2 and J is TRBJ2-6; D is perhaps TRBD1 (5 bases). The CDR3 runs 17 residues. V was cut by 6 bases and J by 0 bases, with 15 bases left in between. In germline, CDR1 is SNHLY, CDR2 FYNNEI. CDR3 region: CASRKGRDVSGANVLTF. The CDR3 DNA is TGTGCCAGCAGGAAGGGCAGGGATGTCTCTGGGGCCAACGTCCTGACTTTC. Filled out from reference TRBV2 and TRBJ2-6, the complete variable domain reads EPEVTQTPSHQVTQMGQEVILRCVPISNHLYFYWYRQILGQKVEFLVSFYNNEISEKSEIFDDQFSVERPDGSNFTLKIRSTKLEDSAMYFCASRKGRDVSGANVLTFGAGSRLTVL.

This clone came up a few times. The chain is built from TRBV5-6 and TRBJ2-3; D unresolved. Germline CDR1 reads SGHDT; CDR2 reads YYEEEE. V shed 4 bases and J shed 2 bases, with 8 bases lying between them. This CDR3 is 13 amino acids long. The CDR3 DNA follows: TGTGCCAGCAGCATGCGGACCACAGATACGCAGTATTTT. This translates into CASSMRTTDTQYF.

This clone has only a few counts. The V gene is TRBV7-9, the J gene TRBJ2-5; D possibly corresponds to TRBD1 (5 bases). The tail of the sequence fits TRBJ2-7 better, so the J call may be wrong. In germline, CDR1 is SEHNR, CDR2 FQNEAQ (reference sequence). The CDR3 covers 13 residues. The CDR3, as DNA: TGTGCCAGCAGCTCGACAGAGTCCTACGAGCAGTACTTC. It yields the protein CASSSTESYEQYF.

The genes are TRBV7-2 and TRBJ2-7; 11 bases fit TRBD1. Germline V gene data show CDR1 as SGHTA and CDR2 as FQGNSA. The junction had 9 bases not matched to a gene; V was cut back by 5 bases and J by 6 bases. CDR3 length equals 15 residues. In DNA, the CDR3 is TGTGCCAGCAGCCGCAGGACAGGGGGCTCGAGCGAGCAGTACTTC. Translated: CASSRRTGGSSEQYF.

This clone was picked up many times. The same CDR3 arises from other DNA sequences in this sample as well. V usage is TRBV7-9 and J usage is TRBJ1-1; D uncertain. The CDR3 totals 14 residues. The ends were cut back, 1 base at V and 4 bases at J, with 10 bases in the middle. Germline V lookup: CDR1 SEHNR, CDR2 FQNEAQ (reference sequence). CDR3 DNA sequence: TGTGCCAGCAGCTTAGAGGGAGTAGGCACTGAAGCTTTCTTT. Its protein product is CASSLEGVGTEAFF.